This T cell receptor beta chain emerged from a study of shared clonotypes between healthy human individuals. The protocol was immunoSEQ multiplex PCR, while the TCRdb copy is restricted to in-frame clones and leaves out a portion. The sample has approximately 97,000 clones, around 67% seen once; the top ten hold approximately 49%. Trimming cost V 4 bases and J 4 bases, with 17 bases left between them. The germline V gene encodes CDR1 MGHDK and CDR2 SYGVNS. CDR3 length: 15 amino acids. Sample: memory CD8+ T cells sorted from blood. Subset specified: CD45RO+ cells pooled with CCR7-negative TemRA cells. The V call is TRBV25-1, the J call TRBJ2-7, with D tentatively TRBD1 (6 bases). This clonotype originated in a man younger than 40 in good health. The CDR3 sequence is CASSVSTGPRYEQYF. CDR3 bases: TGTGCCAGCAGTGTGTCGACAGGTCCGCGTTACGAGCAGTACTTC.